This T cell receptor beta chain is from a study of tumor-infiltrating lymphocytes in oesophageal squamous cell carcinoma. This clonotype was recorded many times. The CDR3 consists of 12 residues. CDR1 is WSHSY and CDR2 is SAAADI in the germline V gene. The ends were cut back, 5 bases at V and 6 bases at J, with 8 bases in the middle. TCRdb reprocessed the PCR reads with MiXCR, giving one entry per CDR3 protein. The sample records several thousand distinct CDR3 sequences, 11% to 15% being singletons. Sample: esophageal tumor tissue. V is TRBV10-2 and J is TRBJ1-5; unclear D gene. This clonotype was obtained from a male donor with esophageal squamous cell carcinoma. CDR3: CASSPPGQPQHF. The CDR3 coding sequence is TGCGCCAGCAGTCCCCCCGGTCAGCCCCAGCATTTT.